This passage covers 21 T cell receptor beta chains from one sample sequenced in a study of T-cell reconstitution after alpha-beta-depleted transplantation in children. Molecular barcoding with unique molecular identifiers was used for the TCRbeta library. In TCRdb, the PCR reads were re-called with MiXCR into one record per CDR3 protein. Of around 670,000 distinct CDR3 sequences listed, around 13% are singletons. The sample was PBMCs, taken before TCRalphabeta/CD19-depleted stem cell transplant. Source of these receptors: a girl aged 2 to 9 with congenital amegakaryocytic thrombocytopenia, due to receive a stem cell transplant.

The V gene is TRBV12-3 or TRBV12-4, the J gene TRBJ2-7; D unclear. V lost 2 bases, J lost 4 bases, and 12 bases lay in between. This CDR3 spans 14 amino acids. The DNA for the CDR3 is TGTGCCAGCAGTTTAATGTGGATCGGTTACGAGCAGTACTTC. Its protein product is CASSLMWIGYEQYF.

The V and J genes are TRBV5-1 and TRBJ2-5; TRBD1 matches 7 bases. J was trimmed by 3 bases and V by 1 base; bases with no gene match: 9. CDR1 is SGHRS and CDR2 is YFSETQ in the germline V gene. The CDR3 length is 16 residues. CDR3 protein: CASSLPATGMEETQYF. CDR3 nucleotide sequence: TGCGCCAGCAGCTTGCCGGCGACAGGGATGGAAGAGACCCAGTACTTC.

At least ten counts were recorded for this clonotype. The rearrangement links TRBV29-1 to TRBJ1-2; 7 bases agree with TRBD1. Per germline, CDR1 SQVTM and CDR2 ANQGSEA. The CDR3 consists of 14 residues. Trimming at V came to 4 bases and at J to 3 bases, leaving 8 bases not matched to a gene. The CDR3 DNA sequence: TGCAGCGTTGGGATTATAGGGGGCGACTATGGCTACACCTTC. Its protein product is CSVGIIGGDYGYTF.

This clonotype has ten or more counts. The CDR3 loop is CASRPTSGPNNEQFF. CDR3 nucleotide sequence: TGCGCCAGCAGACCCACTAGCGGCCCTAACAATGAGCAGTTCTTC. The rearrangement uses TRBV5-1 and TRBJ2-1, with 8 positions matching TRBD2. V lost 5 bases and J lost 5; bases outside the gene matches: 9. Germline V gives CDR1 SGHRS, CDR2 YFSETQ. The CDR3 has 15 residues. Full variable domain (outside the CDR3, taken from reference TRBV5-1 and TRBJ2-1): KAGVTQTPRYLIKTRGQQVTLSCSPISGHRSVSWYQQTPGQGLQFLFEYFSETQRNKGNFPGRFSGRQFSNSRSEMNVSTLELGDSALYLCASRPTSGPNNEQFFGPGTRLTVL.

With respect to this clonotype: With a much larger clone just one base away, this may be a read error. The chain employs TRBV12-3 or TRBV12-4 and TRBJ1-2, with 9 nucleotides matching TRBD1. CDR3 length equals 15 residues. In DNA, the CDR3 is TGTGCCAGCAGTTACTCACAGGGGGCTGTCTATGGCGACACCTTC. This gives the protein CASSYSQGAVYGDTF.

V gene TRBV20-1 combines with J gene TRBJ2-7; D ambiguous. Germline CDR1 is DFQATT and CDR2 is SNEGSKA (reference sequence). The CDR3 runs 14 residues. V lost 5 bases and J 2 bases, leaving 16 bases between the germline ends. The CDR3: CSALHIAATYEQYF. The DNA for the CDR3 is TGCAGTGCTTTACATATCGCGGCTACCTACGAGCAGTACTTC.

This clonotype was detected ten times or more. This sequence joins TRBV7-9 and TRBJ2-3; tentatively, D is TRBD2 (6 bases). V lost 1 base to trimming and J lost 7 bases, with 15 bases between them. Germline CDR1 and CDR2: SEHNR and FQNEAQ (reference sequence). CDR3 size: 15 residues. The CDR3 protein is CASSLVAEEAYTQYF. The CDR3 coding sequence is TGTGCCAGCAGCTTAGTAGCGGAAGAGGCATATACGCAGTATTTT.

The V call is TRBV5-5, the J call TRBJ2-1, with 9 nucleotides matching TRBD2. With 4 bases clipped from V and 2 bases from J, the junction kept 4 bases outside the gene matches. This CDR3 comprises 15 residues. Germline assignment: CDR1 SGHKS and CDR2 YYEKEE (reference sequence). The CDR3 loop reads CASSIIAGAYNEQFF. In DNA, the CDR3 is TGTGCCAGCAGCATCATAGCGGGAGCCTACAATGAGCAGTTCTTC.

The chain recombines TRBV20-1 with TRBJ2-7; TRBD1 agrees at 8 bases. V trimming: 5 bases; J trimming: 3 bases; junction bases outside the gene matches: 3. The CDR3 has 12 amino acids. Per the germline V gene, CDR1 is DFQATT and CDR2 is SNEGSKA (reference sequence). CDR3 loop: CSALDRDYEQYF. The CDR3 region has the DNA TGCAGTGCTCTGGACAGGGACTACGAGCAGTACTTC.

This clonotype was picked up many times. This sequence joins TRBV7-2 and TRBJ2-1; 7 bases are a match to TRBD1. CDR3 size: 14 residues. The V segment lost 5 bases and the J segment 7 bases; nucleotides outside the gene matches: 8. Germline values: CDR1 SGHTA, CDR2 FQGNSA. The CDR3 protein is CASSREQGLNEQFF. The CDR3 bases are TGTGCCAGCAGCCGAGAACAGGGGCTGAATGAGCAGTTCTTC.

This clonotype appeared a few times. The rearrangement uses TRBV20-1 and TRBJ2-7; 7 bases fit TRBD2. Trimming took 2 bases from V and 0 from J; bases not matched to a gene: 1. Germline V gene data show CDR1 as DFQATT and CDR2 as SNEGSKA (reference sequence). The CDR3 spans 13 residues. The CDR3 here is CSARKRDSYEQYF. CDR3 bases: TGCAGTGCTAGAAAGCGGGACTCCTACGAGCAGTACTTC.

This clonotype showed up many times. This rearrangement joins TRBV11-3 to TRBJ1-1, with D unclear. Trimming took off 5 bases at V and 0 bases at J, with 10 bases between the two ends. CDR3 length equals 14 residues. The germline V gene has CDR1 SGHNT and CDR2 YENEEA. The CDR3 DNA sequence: TGTGCCAGCAGCCTTGATCAGGTGAACACTGAAGCTTTCTTT. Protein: CASSLDQVNTEAFF.

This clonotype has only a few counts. The CDR3 protein is CASSLSNGQPQHF. As DNA, the CDR3 is TGTGCCAGCAGTTTATCGAACGGCCAGCCCCAGCATTTT. The rearrangement joins TRBV27 to TRBJ1-5, with D hard to call. V was clipped by 0 bases and J by 7 bases, with 7 bases between them. The CDR3 is made up of 13 amino acids. Germline V gene sequence: CDR1 MNHEY, CDR2 SMNVEV (reference sequence).

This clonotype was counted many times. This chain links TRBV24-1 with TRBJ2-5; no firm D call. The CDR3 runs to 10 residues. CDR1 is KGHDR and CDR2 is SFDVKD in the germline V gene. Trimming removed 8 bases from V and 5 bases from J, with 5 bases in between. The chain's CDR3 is CATIGETQYF. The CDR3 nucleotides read TGTGCCACCATTGGGGAGACCCAGTACTTC.

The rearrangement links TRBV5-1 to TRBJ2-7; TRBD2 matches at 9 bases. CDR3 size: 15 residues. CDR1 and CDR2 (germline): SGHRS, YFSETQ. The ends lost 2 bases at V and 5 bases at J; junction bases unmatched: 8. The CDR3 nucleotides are TGCGCCAGCAGCTTCCTTAGCGGGAGTTATAACGAGCAGTACTTC. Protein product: CASSFLSGSYNEQYF.

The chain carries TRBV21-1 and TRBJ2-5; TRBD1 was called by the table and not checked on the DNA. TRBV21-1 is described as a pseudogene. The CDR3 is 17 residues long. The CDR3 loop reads CASSPGTEHPQEETQYF. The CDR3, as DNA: TGTGCCAGCAGCCCTGGGACGGAGCACCCACAGGAGGAGACCCAGTACTTC.

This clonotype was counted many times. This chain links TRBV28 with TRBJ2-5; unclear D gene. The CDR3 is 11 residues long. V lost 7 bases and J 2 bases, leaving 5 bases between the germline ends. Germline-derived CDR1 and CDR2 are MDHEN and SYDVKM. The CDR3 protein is CASNRQETQYF. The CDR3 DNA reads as TGTGCCAGCAACCGGCAAGAGACCCAGTACTTC.

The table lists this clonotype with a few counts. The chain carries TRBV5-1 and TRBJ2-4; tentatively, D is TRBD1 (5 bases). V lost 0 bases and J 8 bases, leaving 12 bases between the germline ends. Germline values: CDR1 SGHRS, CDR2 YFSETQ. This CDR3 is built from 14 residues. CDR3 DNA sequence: TGCGCCAGCAGCTTGGATGTCTCCAGGGACATTCAGTACTTC. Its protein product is CASSLDVSRDIQYF.

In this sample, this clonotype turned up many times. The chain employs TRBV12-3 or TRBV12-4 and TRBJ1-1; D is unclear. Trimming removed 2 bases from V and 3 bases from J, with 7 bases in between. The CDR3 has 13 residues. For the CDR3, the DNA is TGTGCCAGCAGTTTATGGGCGGACACTGAAGCTTTCTTT. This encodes CASSLWADTEAFF.

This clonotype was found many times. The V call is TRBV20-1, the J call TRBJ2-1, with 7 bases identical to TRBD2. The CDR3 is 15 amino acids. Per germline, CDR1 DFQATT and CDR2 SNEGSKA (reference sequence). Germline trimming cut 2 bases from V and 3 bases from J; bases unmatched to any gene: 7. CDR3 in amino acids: CSARKASGGYNEQFF. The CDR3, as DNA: TGCAGTGCTAGAAAGGCTAGCGGAGGCTACAATGAGCAGTTCTTC.

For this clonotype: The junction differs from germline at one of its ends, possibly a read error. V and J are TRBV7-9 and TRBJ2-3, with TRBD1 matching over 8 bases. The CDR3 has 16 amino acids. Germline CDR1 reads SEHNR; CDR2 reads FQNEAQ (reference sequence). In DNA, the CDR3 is TGTGCCAGCAGCTATTGGACAGGGTTACGCACAGATGCGCAGTATTTT. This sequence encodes CASSYWTGLRTDAQYF.